The 9 T cell receptor beta chains below all came from one sample that was sequenced in a study of blood T cell repertoires in COVID-19. Repertoires were generated with immunoSEQ multiplex PCR, while TCRdb's copy carries only in-frame clones and drops some. Here the sample spans 470,000 or so clones, roughly 85% being singletons. The sample consisted of PBMCs or T cells enriched from blood (not recorded which). The source is a woman under 30 with acute COVID-19.

V is TRBV6-5 and J is TRBJ1-6; tentative D call: TRBD1 (6 bases). CDR1 and CDR2 from the germline V gene are MNHEY and SVGAGI. There are 14 residues in the CDR3. V was trimmed by 2 bases and J by 11 bases, leaving 13 bases between them. In DNA, the CDR3 is TGTGCCAGCAGTTACGACCGGGAGGGGGCACCCCTCCACTTT. It is translated as CASSYDREGAPLHF.

The rearrangement joins TRBV5-1 to TRBJ2-3; 9 bases line up with TRBD2. The CDR3 contains 14 residues. Losses at the gene ends were 1 base for V and 6 bases for J; bases not matched to a gene: 3. Germline V CDR1 and CDR2: SGHRS, YFSETQ. CDR3 loop: CASSLLAGSDTQYF. The CDR3 bases are TGCGCCAGCAGCTTGCTAGCGGGATCTGATACGCAGTATTTT.

The rearrangement uses TRBV27 and TRBJ2-4; 7 bases fit TRBD1. The junction had 8 bases not matched to a gene; V was cut back by 6 bases and J by 9 bases. Germline CDR1 and CDR2: MNHEY and SMNVEV (reference sequence). The CDR3 is made up of 13 amino acids. The CDR3 sequence is CASRETGYSIQYF. Written as DNA, the CDR3 is TGTGCCAGCAGGGAGACAGGGTACAGCATTCAGTACTTC.

This chain uses TRBV15 with TRBJ1-6, with a possible D match to TRBD1 (6 bases). V was clipped by 5 bases and J by 7 bases, with 24 bases between them. Germline CDR1 is LNHNV and CDR2 is YYDKDF (reference sequence). CDR3 length: 18 amino acids. The CDR3 DNA reads as TGTGCCACCAGCCCCGCCCTTGGAAAAGACAGGAGAAATTCACCCCTCCACTTT. Translation gives CATSPALGKDRRNSPLHF.

The genes are TRBV7-2 and TRBJ2-3; D gene ambiguous. The CDR3 spans 12 residues. Germline loops: CDR1 SGHTA, CDR2 FQGNSA. Trimming pared 2 bases from V and 5 bases from J, leaving 5 bases between. The CDR3 sequence: CASSLTGDTQYF. DNA of the CDR3: TGTGCCAGCAGCTTAACGGGAGATACGCAGTATTTT.

This clone turned up a few times. The chain has TRBV10-3 and TRBJ1-6, with 7 positions matching TRBD1. V gave up 6 bases and J gave up 8 bases; unmatched junction bases: 4. Germline values: CDR1 ENHRY, CDR2 SYGVKD. The CDR3 length is 13 residues. CDR3 in amino acids: CAIRNDRDSPLHF. The CDR3 nucleotides are TGTGCCATCAGGAACGACAGGGATTCACCCCTCCACTTT.

The rearrangement uses TRBV29-1 and TRBJ2-7; 7 bases line up with TRBD1. J gave up 4 bases and V 3 bases, and 9 bases lay outside the gene matches. The V gene's germline CDR1 is SQVTM and CDR2 ANQGSEA. This CDR3 has 14 residues. The CDR3 spells CSVDRTGEGYEQYF. For the CDR3, the DNA is TGCAGCGTTGACAGGACAGGAGAGGGGTACGAGCAGTACTTC.

The table lists this clone with a count of one. The chain links TRBV19 to TRBJ1-5; D is perhaps TRBD1 (6 bases). Germline V CDR1 and CDR2: LNHDA, SQIVND (reference sequence). This CDR3 region has 15 residues. V shed 3 bases and J shed 5 bases, with 14 bases lying between them. CDR3 sequence: CASSITQGHHQPQHF. The CDR3 DNA sequence: TGTGCCAGTAGTATCACCCAGGGACATCATCAGCCCCAGCATTTT.

This chain uses TRBV11-3 with TRBJ1-1, with 9 bases that match TRBD1. CDR1 SGHNT and CDR2 YENEEA come from the germline V gene. The V and J ends lost 0 bases and 5 bases, in that order; junction bases with no gene match: 1. The CDR3 is 14 residues long. The CDR3 nucleotides are TGTGCCAGCAGCTTAGATGGGACAGGGACTGAAGCTTTCTTT. Amino acids: CASSLDGTGTEAFF.